These 11 T cell receptor beta chains were all obtained from the same sample, sequenced in a study of T cells in Graves' hyperthyroidism and ophthalmopathy (dated by TCRdb to the late 2010s). Libraries were prepared through multiplex PCR. Instrument used: Illumina HiSeq 2000. Amplification of TCR beta CDR3 regions was carried out from RNA transcripts. The TCR CDR3 was subjected to a first round of RT-PCR using the HTBI primer set and the Qiagen OneStep RT-PCR kit. In-frame beta chains were kept once TCRdb had trimmed the public reads at Q25 with fastp and called clones with MiXCR. Here each entry gathers all rows of one CDR3 protein and keeps the most common genes and DNA. This sample gives 300,000 to 400,000 distinct CDR3 sequences in total; roughly 13% of them show up just once. Of the sample, around a tenth falls within the top ten clones. What was sequenced was blood. The receptors were gathered from a woman between 18 and 29 years old with Graves' hyperthyroidism.

At least ten counts were recorded for this clonotype. The chain couples TRBV18 to TRBJ2-2; 8 bases agree with TRBD2. In germline, CDR1 is KGHSH, CDR2 LQKENI. The CDR3 length is 16 residues. Trimming removed 4 bases from V and 1 base from J; junction bases left unmatched: 5. CDR3 amino acids: CASSLSGSLNTGELFF. CDR3 in DNA: TGTGCCAGCTCACTAAGCGGGAGCTTGAACACCGGGGAGCTGTTTTTT.

This clonotype was seen more than once but under ten times. This rearrangement joins TRBV5-1 to TRBJ1-1; D ambiguous. CDR3 length equals 14 residues. The germline V gene has CDR1 SGHRS and CDR2 YFSETQ. V dropped 0 bases and J dropped 2 bases, with 8 bases sitting between them. This chain's CDR3 is CASSLVGLNTEAFF. CDR3 nucleotide sequence: TGCGCCAGCAGCTTGGTGGGTTTAAACACTGAAGCTTTCTTT.

This clonotype was picked up many times. Mismatch with germline at one junction end may stem from a read error. V usage is TRBV9 and J usage is TRBJ2-7; the D gene is possibly TRBD2 (7 bases). The CDR3 is 15 amino acids. Germline V gives CDR1 SGDLS, CDR2 YYNGEE. The CDR3 reads CASSVGGAGSYEQYF. CDR3 nucleotide sequence: TGTGCCAGCAGTGTAGGGGGGGCAGGGTCCTACGAGCAGTACTTC.

This clonotype was recorded at least ten times. The V call is TRBV30, the J call TRBJ1-3; D is undetermined. Trimming left V 4 bases short and J 0 bases short, with 10 bases between. Germline V CDR1 and CDR2: GTSNPN, SVGIG (reference sequence). This CDR3 is built from 14 residues. The CDR3 DNA reads TGTGCCTGGACCGATCTACTCTCTGGAAACACCATATATTTT. Residues: CAWTDLLSGNTIYF.

The genes are TRBV5-1 and TRBJ1-1; 7 bases line up with TRBD1. The CDR3 runs 16 residues. The ends lost 0 bases at V and 4 bases at J; junction bases unmatched: 9. The germline gives CDR1 SGHRS, CDR2 YFSETQ. This CDR3 is CASSLATDRAGTEAFF. DNA for the CDR3: TGCGCCAGCAGCTTGGCCACTGACAGGGCGGGCACTGAAGCTTTCTTT.

This clonotype has a count of ten or more. This chain connects TRBV5-6 to TRBJ2-7; 8 nucleotides agree with TRBD1. The CDR3 is made up of 12 amino acids. V trimming: 6 bases; J trimming: 5 bases; junction bases outside the gene matches: 4. The germline gives CDR1 SGHDT, CDR2 YYEEEE. For the CDR3, the DNA is TGTGCCAGCACCAGGACAGGGAACGAGCAGTACTTC. Amino acids: CASTRTGNEQYF.

This clonotype appeared many times. This chain links TRBV20-1 with TRBJ1-1; D gene ambiguous. CDR3 length: 14 amino acids. Germline V gives CDR1 DFQATT, CDR2 SNEGSKA (reference sequence). Trimming shortened V by 3 bases and J by 12 bases, and 23 bases separated the two germline ends. CDR3 sequence (DNA): TGCAGTGCTAGGCCCGGTGGTGCGGCCCGAGGGACTTTCTTT. It encodes CSARPGGAARGTFF.

The chain carries TRBV5-1 and TRBJ2-7; D unresolved. Germline loops: CDR1 SGHRS, CDR2 YFSETQ. This CDR3 has 13 residues. Trimming removed 3 bases from V and 5 bases from J, with 12 bases in between. The CDR3 coding sequence is TGCGCCAGCAGCTCCAATGACCCTCACGAGCAGTACTTC. Its translation: CASSSNDPHEQYF.

There are many counts of this clonotype. The V call is TRBV7-9, the J call TRBJ2-7; 8 bases line up with TRBD1. V trimming: 1 base; J trimming: 2 bases; junction bases outside the gene matches: 1. Germline V gives CDR1 SEHNR, CDR2 FQNEAQ (reference sequence). CDR3 length: 14 amino acids. The DNA for the CDR3 is TGTGCCAGCAGCTTAGACAGGGGGGCCTACGAGCAGTACTTC. The encoded protein is CASSLDRGAYEQYF.

This clonotype was detected ten times or more. The gene calls are TRBV5-1 and TRBJ2-3; 15 bases are shared with TRBD2. This CDR3 contains 17 residues. The V gene's germline CDR1 is SGHRS and CDR2 YFSETQ. V was pared by 4 bases and J by 4 bases, with 7 bases of the junction left unmatched. The CDR3 coding sequence is TGCGCCAGCAGCCCCAGGACTAGCGGGGGGGCCGCAGATACGCAGTATTTT. Protein sequence: CASSPRTSGGAADTQYF.

This clonotype was seen at least ten times. The CDR3 DNA reads as TGTGCCAGCTCCCCCATTAGGGCGGCTAGCGGGGTTAGAGAGCAGTTCTTC. Amino acids: CASSPIRAASGVREQFF. This chain connects TRBV28 to TRBJ2-1; the match to TRBD2 covers 9 bases. The CDR3 covers 17 residues. Germline CDR1 MDHEN, CDR2 SYDVKM. V shed 8 bases and J 10 bases; nucleotides not matched to a gene: 21.